The subject of this entry is one T cell receptor beta chain. Original handling: Amplifying reference gene primers gave estimates of nucleated cell counts. Produced via immunoSEQ multiplex PCR; TCRdb's table is partial and in-frame only. The DNA gave D and trimming, while V, J and clone size come from that table. Here the sample spans some 520,000 clones, roughly 87% being singletons. Trimming cost V 5 bases and J 4 bases, with 15 bases left between them. Germline V lookup: CDR1 SNHLY, CDR2 FYNNEI. The CDR3 consists of 15 residues. This specimen comes from a study of blood T cell repertoires in COVID-19. Study-wide background: Samples representing acute and convalescent COVID-19 were sourced from the United States, Italy and Spain. The analysed material was cDNA or gDNA that came from T cells, B-cell-depleted T cells, or PBMCs.

J is TRBJ1-5 and V is TRBV2; a possible D gene is TRBD1 (6 bases). The TCR comes from a man between 18 and 35 years old with COVID-19, enrolled during active disease. What was sequenced was peripheral blood. CDR3 nucleotides: TGTGCCAGCAGTCTCGGACAGACTCCTAATCAGCCCCAGCATTTT. This encodes CASSLGQTPNQPQHF.